This T cell receptor (beta chain) derives from a study of T-cell memory formation after mild COVID-19. The study's findings and limits: Clones which contracted sat mainly in CM and EM if CD4+, and in EMRA if CD8+.

TCRdb independently ran MiXCR on the 5' RACE reads; one entry per CDR3 protein. The table shows around 200,000 distinct CDR3 sequences, with roughly a tenth occurring only once. This clonotype came up a few times. The target antigen is unknown. Germline CDR1 SGHRS, CDR2 YFSETQ. V lost 1 base and J lost 15, with 29 bases in between. The CDR3 runs 17 residues. This TCR came from a man aged 18 to 29 who had mild COVID-19 (a few samples of this study predate the infection). Cell type and time point are not known. Sequencing used PBMCs or a T cell subset sorted from them (not recorded which). The chain employs TRBV5-1 and TRBJ2-1; possible D gene TRBD1, 5 bases. The CDR3, as DNA: TGCGCCAGCAGCTTGCACCCCCAGGGCAATGCCCCAATGAGCGCGTTCTTC. Its protein is CASSLHPQGNAPMSAFF.